This T cell receptor beta chain was observed in a study of CD8+ T cells in alopecia areata. Overall study findings and caveats: Scalp samples also yield sequences of resident alphabeta T cells from normal skin.

With respect to this clone: The target antigen is unknown.

The treatment: oral pan-JAK inhibitor, 5-10 mg twice daily. Alopecia areata patients had lesional scalp punch biopsies and peripheral blood taken from them. The CDR3 is 13 amino acids. CDR1 and CDR2 from the germline V gene are MGHDK and SYGVNS. V lost 6 bases to trimming and J lost 5 bases, with 10 bases between them. Investigators isolated RNA and reverse transcribed it into cDNA to act as the sequencing template. Profiling relied on immunoSEQ multiplex PCR, and the TCRdb table lists in-frame clones only, not all of them. The repertoire holds about 200,000 clones, with 58% as singletons. The receptor's source is a human donor with alopecia areata. The source was CD4+ T cells sorted from blood, collected at week 24, from a patient treated with tofacitinib. This chain joins TRBV25-1 and TRBJ2-2, with a tentative D call TRBD2 (5 bases). The CDR3 region has the DNA TGTGCCAGCAGCCGGGGTATTACCGGGGAGCTGTTTTTT. Protein product: CASSRGITGELFF.